This T cell receptor beta chain stems from a study of CD8+ T cells in alopecia areata (dated 2018 in TCRdb). Notes on the research overall: High-throughput TCRbeta sequencing was used to examine T cell clonal expansion in alopecia areata in both the C3H/HeJ mouse model and human patients. Human TCRbeta sequencing covered scalp tissue and sorted CD4+ and CD8+ peripheral blood T cells from patchy and totalis/universalis alopecia areata patients and healthy controls. Scalp clonality was compared across normal scalp (n=4), patchy alopecia areata scalp (n=8), and alopecia totalis/universalis scalp (n=8). The RNA source kit depended on sample type: the PAXgene miRNA kit for fixed scalp, the miRNeasy kit for PBMCs, and the RNeasy kit for mouse skin. TCRbeta CDR3 regions were amplified by immunoSEQ multiplex PCR with 35 Vbeta forward and 13 Jbeta reverse primers. The investigation overall reported the following: Shared TCR sequences between patients were less evident than in mice, which may be partly attributable to HLA diversity in the patient population. Higher clonality and more expanded CD8+ clones were observed in lesional scalp than in normal scalp, particularly in alopecia totalis/universalis, a finding suggestive of antigenic drive. Scalp TCR repertoire analysis is complicated because resident alphabeta T cells in normal human skin are also sequenced, whereas mouse skin is dominated by gammadelta T cells.

Lesional scalp punch biopsies and peripheral blood were collected from alopecia areata patients. After PBMCs were isolated by density centrifugation and stained for CD3, CD4 and CD8, a FACSAria was used to sort CD4+ and CD8+ T cells. As part of a multicenter biomarker study, untreated alopecia areata patients were recruited. In 4 to 6 patients from the biomarker study, blood CD8+ T cells were sorted further into NKG2D-low and NKG2D-high fractions. Libraries came from the immunoSEQ multiplex PCR assay. To provide template for TCR sequencing, every sample had RNA extracted and reverse transcribed into cDNA. First-strand cDNA was synthesized using SuperScript III with a 2:1 mix of oligo-dT and random hexamers. A synthetic immune receptor repertoire was used to assess amplification bias, and residual bias was removed computationally. In the original analysis: Raw reads were preprocessed to remove errors, and CDR3 was defined according to IMGT conventions as the region from the conserved cysteine to phenylalanine. Clonality was calculated as 1 minus Shannon entropy normalized by log2 of the number of productive unique TCRs. Scalp TCRbeta sequences were cross-referenced with sorted blood CD4 and CD8 repertoires so that the CD4 or CD8 identity of scalp clones could be inferred. As stored in TCRdb, this immuneACCESS dataset retains in-frame rearrangements with V and J assigned. A fraction of the clones does not appear; measured against another copy, unresolved V genes explain less than half of the discrepancy, and the remainder lacks a known reason. That table gives V, J and clone size, and the DNA gave D and trimming. The sample table shows approximately 89,000 clones, and about 51% are seen once. Just over 5.5% of the sample rests with the top ten.

CDR1 and CDR2 (SEHNR, FQNEAQ) derive from the germline V gene (reference sequence). The CDR3 starts with the cysteine, ends with the phenylalanine, and has 15 residues. The CDR3 DNA has 45 bases and is translated from base 1. V drops 2 bases and J drops 2 bases, leaving 12 bases in between. Comment on this clone: No cognate antigen has been identified for it. Within one base of it there is no much larger clone, and no base qualities were kept.

The TCR comes from a human donor with alopecia areata. The V and J genes are TRBV7-9 and TRBJ1-2, with the D gene not confidently named. The sequenced sample was NKG2D-high CD8+ T cells sorted from blood. The cell subset or site label on this specimen signifies: sorted CD8+ NKG2D-high blood T cells. The nucleotides read TGTGCCAGCAGCTTAACGCACGGACGAAACTATGGCTACACCTTC. Protein translation: CASSLTHGRNYGYTF.